The present entry profiles one T cell receptor beta chain with its context. Antigen unknown. Using genomic DNA as the template, TCR beta VDJ and CDR3 profiling was carried out. MiXCR was run by TCRdb on the reads, yielding one entry per CDR3 protein. The table includes around 180,000 distinct CDR3 sequences, roughly 63% detected once. The data belong to a study of CD8+CD57+ T cells in acquired aplastic anemia. Study-wide context: An average of about 3.2 ug of DNA was obtained from sorted CD4+ and CD8+ cells. Healthy CD8+ samples averaged around 11 million reads. Broader study findings: Patient and control CD8+ Simpson's diversity was not significantly different. The same twenty-nine CD8+ CDR3 sequences occurred in patients and in controls.

This CDR3 has 14 residues. The V and J ends lost 7 bases and 8 bases, in that order; junction bases with no gene match: 4. CDR1 and CDR2 (germline): ENHRY, SYGVKD. The specimen was sorted CD4+, CD8+, or CD8+CD57+ T cells (not recorded which) from PBMCs. The clonotype originates from a human donor in good health. This chain uses TRBV10-3 with TRBJ2-3; 15 bases agree with TRBD2. CDR3 region: CAITGLAGGGTQYF. The CDR3 nucleotides are TGTGCCATCACCGGACTAGCGGGAGGGGGTACGCAGTATTTT.